Following are 5 T cell receptor beta chains from one sample sequenced in a study of regulatory T cells in long-lasting Graves disease. Time point indicated: persistent/refractory GD, antithyroid drugs over 5 years with positive TRAb. Researchers made the TCR library from RNA that was extracted from PBMCs. Assembly of TCR beta libraries relied on iRepertoire HTBI primers together with Arm-PCR of CDR3 regions. TCRdb analysed the multiplex PCR reads with MiXCR anew, one entry per CDR3 protein. Of roughly 500,000 distinct CDR3 sequences listed, roughly 20% are singletons. This specimen was peripheral blood mononuclear cells (PBMCs), taken when the disease was refractory, from a patient treated with antithyroid drugs. Receptors originate from a female donor with Graves disease.

This clonotype was recorded many times. The V call is TRBV28, the J call TRBJ2-7; TRBD2 agrees at 8 bases. Germline V gives CDR1 MDHEN, CDR2 SYDVKM. The CDR3 runs to 18 residues. The V gene end was trimmed by 4 bases and the J gene end by 4 bases; junction bases not matched to a gene: 18. The chain's CDR3 is CASSSDTPTGGRFYEQYF. The CDR3, as DNA: TGTGCCAGCAGTTCAGACACGCCTACCGGCGGGAGGTTTTACGAGCAGTACTTC.

This clonotype was counted a few times. The chain couples TRBV7-9 to TRBJ1-2, with a possible D match to TRBD1 (6 bases). The CDR3 spans 16 residues. V was clipped by 5 bases and J by 0 bases, with 16 bases between them. Germline loops: CDR1 SEHNR, CDR2 FQNEAQ (reference sequence). This CDR3 is CASSTILQGPNYGYTF. The CDR3 region has the DNA TGTGCCAGCAGCACGATATTACAGGGACCTAACTATGGCTACACCTTC.

V gene TRBV7-9 combines with J gene TRBJ2-4; the D gene could be TRBD1 or TRBD2 (6 bases each). Germline V CDR1 and CDR2: SEHNR, FQNEAQ (reference sequence). CDR3 length: 14 amino acids. V was cut by 1 base and J by 8 bases, with 12 bases left in between. CDR3 nucleotide sequence: TGTGCCAGCAGCTTAGACCAAAGGGGGGACATTCAGTACTTC. Its protein is CASSLDQRGDIQYF. The variable domain in full, with the rest retrieved from reference TRBV7-9 and TRBJ2-4, is DTGVSQNPRHKITKRGQNVTFRCDPISEHNRLYWYRQTLGQGPEFLTYFQNEAQLEKSRLLSDRFSAERPKGSFSTLEIQRTEQGDSAMYLCASSLDQRGDIQYFGAGTRLSVL.

The CDR3 protein is CASKGTGLSYEQYF. In DNA form, the CDR3 reads TGTGCCAGCAAAGGGACAGGGTTGTCCTACGAGCAGTACTTC. The rearrangement uses TRBV14 and TRBJ2-7; 9 bases line up with TRBD1. The CDR3 consists of 14 residues. Per germline, CDR1 SGHDN and CDR2 FVKESK. V shed 7 bases, J shed 1 base, and the junction held 5 bases outside the gene matches.

The V call is TRBV19, the J call TRBJ1-5; D possibly corresponds to TRBD1 (5 bases). Trimming took off 0 bases at V and 3 bases at J, with 9 bases between the two ends. CDR3 size: 15 residues. Germline CDR1 LNHDA, CDR2 SQIVND (reference sequence). DNA for the CDR3: TGTGCCAGTAGTATAGAGACAGCAGACAATCAGCCCCAGCATTTT. The encoded protein is CASSIETADNQPQHF.